This T cell receptor beta chain was obtained from a study of cytomegalovirus exposure and HLA in healthy donors. PCR employed 60 Vbeta and 13 Jbeta primers. Sequenced by immunoSEQ multiplex PCR; TCRdb stores in-frame clones only, minus some. The table includes about 60,000 clones, approximately 75% detected once. This CDR3 is built from 12 residues. Per germline, CDR1 SEHNR and CDR2 FQNEAQ (reference sequence). Between the trimmed V and J ends, which lost 1 base and 9 bases, there was a span of 7 bases. This clone was seen only a few times. The clonotype comes from a middle-aged woman in good health and CMV-seropositive. The chain is built from TRBV7-9 and TRBJ2-1; D is undetermined. The sequenced sample consisted of PBMCs. This chain's CDR3 is CASSLGRSEQFF. Here the CDR3 DNA reads TGTGCCAGCAGCTTAGGAAGGAGTGAGCAGTTCTTC. The complete variable domain, with remaining parts taken from reference TRBV7-9 and TRBJ2-1, reads DTGVSQNPRHKITKRGQNVTFRCDPISEHNRLYWYRQTLGQGPEFLTYFQNEAQLEKSRLLSDRFSAERPKGSFSTLEIQRTEQGDSAMYLCASSLGRSEQFFGPGTRLTVL.